Each of the 25 T cell receptor beta chains below was sequenced from the same sample in a study of shared T cell receptors in the human thymus. Assay: immunoSEQ multiplex PCR; the TCRdb copy retains only in-frame clones and omits some. Among 500,000 to 750,000 clones, around nine tenths were seen once, and the ten largest hold about 0.01%. The sample was also reused in another study, on human thymus T cells.

The sequenced sample consisted of thymocytes. These receptor sequences come from a boy younger than two with a congenital heart defect.

The table lists this clone with a count of one. V usage is TRBV15 and J usage is TRBJ2-3; 7 nucleotides agree with TRBD1. Germline V gives CDR1 LNHNV, CDR2 YYDKDF (reference sequence). CDR3 length equals 15 residues. J gave up 3 bases and V 9 bases, and 12 bases lay outside the gene matches. The DNA for the CDR3 is TGTGCCACAAAATTGACAGGGAGTGTTACAGATACGCAGTATTTT. As protein: CATKLTGSVTDTQYF.

This CDR3 is CASSSKAPGLVNEQFF. The CDR3 region has the DNA TGTGCCAGCAGCTCAAAAGCTCCGGGACTCGTAAATGAGCAGTTCTTC. The rearrangement uses TRBV7-2 and TRBJ2-1; D might be TRBD2 (6 bases). CDR1 is SGHTA and CDR2 is FQGNSA in the germline V gene. The CDR3 totals 16 residues. Trimming removed 4 bases from V and 7 bases from J, with 20 bases in between.

In this sample, this clone turned up once. The V call is TRBV6-5, the J call TRBJ2-3; 9 positions match TRBD1. The germline gives CDR1 MNHEY, CDR2 SVGAGI. Trimming at V came to 6 bases and at J to 11 bases, leaving 3 bases not matched to a gene. The CDR3 contains 11 residues. The DNA for the CDR3 is TGTGCCAGCAGGACAGGGGGATGGCAGTATTTT. It encodes CASRTGGWQYF.

The rearrangement links TRBV5-6 to TRBJ2-1, with TRBD2 matching over 7 bases. J gave up 6 bases and V 4 bases, and 7 bases lay outside the gene matches. Germline CDR1 and CDR2: SGHDT and YYEEEE. There are 14 residues in the CDR3. This CDR3 is CASSPGTTPNEQFF. CDR3 nucleotides: TGTGCCAGCAGCCCCGGGACTACCCCCAATGAGCAGTTCTTC. The full variable domain, rest sourced from reference TRBV5-6 and TRBJ2-1, is DAGVTQSPTHLIKTRGQQVTLRCSPKSGHDTVSWYQQALGQGPQFIFQYYEEEERQRGNFPDRFSGHQFPNYSSELNVNALLLGDSALYLCASSPGTTPNEQFFGPGTRLTVL.

This chain links TRBV4-1 with TRBJ2-1; 8 nucleotides line up with TRBD2. Germline V gives CDR1 MGHRA, CDR2 YSYEKL. There are 20 residues in the CDR3. V was clipped by 3 bases and J by 4 bases; unmatched bases: 20. CDR3 protein: CASSHPQGLLEREFYNEQFF. Here the CDR3 DNA reads TGCGCCAGCAGCCACCCGCAGGGGCTCCTAGAGCGGGAGTTTTACAATGAGCAGTTCTTC.

The chain employs TRBV10-2 and TRBJ2-1, with TRBD2 identical over 9 bases. The CDR3 sequence is 14 residues long. Trimming cost V 10 bases and J 7 bases; bases outside gene matches: 11. Germline CDR1 and CDR2: WSHSY and SAAADI. The CDR3 region has the DNA TGCGCCACTGTCCGTAGCGGGAGTTCAAATGAGCAGTTCTTC. This translates into CATVRSGSSNEQFF.

As to this clone: The sample carries other DNA sequences with the same CDR3. V usage is TRBV28 and J usage is TRBJ2-7; D might be TRBD2 (5 bases). V was trimmed by 6 bases and J by 6 bases, leaving 15 bases between them. This CDR3 is built from 13 residues. From germline, CDR1 is MDHEN and CDR2 SYDVKM. The CDR3 is CASRRGLPLEQYF. The CDR3, as DNA: TGTGCCAGCAGAAGAGGGCTACCCCTCGAGCAGTACTTC.

This rearrangement joins TRBV18 to TRBJ2-7, with 11 positions matching TRBD2. The germline V gene encodes CDR1 KGHSH and CDR2 LQKENI. This CDR3 has 17 amino acids. J lost 5 bases, V lost 3 bases, and 12 bases had no gene match. This CDR3 reads CASSPRSASGRRNEQYF. For the CDR3, the DNA is TGTGCCAGCTCACCTAGGTCGGCTAGCGGGAGGAGGAACGAGCAGTACTTC.

This clone was observed a single time. The V gene is TRBV5-6, the J gene TRBJ2-3; 11 bases align to TRBD2. Germline lookup yields CDR1 SGHDT and CDR2 YYEEEE. This CDR3 is 17 amino acids long. Trimming removed 2 bases from V and 2 bases from J; junction bases left unmatched: 7. The CDR3 DNA reads as TGTGCCAGCAGCTTACTAGCGGGAGCTTTGGTCACAGATACGCAGTATTTT. Its protein product is CASSLLAGALVTDTQYF.

This clone was counted a single time. The rearrangement uses TRBV28 and TRBJ1-2, with a possible D match to TRBD1 (6 bases). Trimming pared 6 bases from V and 12 bases from J, leaving 29 bases between. Per the germline V gene, CDR1 is MDHEN and CDR2 is SYDVKM. This CDR3 region has 16 residues. This CDR3 is CASRPPSDSFHYLDTF. The CDR3 nucleotides read TGTGCCAGCAGACCCCCCTCGGACAGCTTCCACTATTTGGACACCTTC.

The gene calls are TRBV30 and TRBJ1-1; a weak D match, TRBD1 (5 bases). The CDR3 has 14 amino acids. V was trimmed by 0 bases and J by 4 bases, leaving 12 bases between them. CDR1 is GTSNPN and CDR2 is SVGIG in the germline V gene (reference sequence). The CDR3 DNA follows: TGTGCCTGGAGTGTATTGGGGCCGCTCACTGAAGCTTTCTTT. Its translation: CAWSVLGPLTEAFF.

The chain is built from TRBV10-3 and TRBJ2-7; D perhaps matches TRBD2 (6 bases). The CDR3 loop spans 13 amino acids. V was cut by 2 bases and J by 3 bases, with 8 bases left in between. Germline V gene data show CDR1 as ENHRY and CDR2 as SYGVKD. Here the CDR3 reads CAISEGGVYEQYF. Here the CDR3 DNA reads TGTGCCATCAGTGAGGGCGGGGTCTACGAGCAGTACTTC.

The V and J genes are TRBV4-1 and TRBJ2-1; TRBD2 matches 15 bases. This CDR3 has 18 residues. CDR1 and CDR2 (germline): MGHRA, YSYEKL. J lost 5 bases, V lost 5 bases, and 10 bases had no gene match. This CDR3 reads CASSNWTSGRAGHNEQFF. In DNA form, the CDR3 reads TGCGCCAGCAGCAACTGGACTAGCGGGAGGGCCGGACACAATGAGCAGTTCTTC.

The rearrangement links TRBV10-3 to TRBJ2-6; D possibly corresponds to TRBD1 (5 bases). CDR3 length equals 15 residues. Trimming left V 6 bases short and J 1 base short, with 10 bases between. Germline V lookup: CDR1 ENHRY, CDR2 SYGVKD. CDR3 sequence: CAISPRASGANVLTF. DNA for the CDR3: TGTGCCATCAGCCCCAGGGCGTCTGGGGCCAACGTCCTGACTTTC.

The chain couples TRBV10-3 to TRBJ1-5, with TRBD1 matching 10 bases. Germline V gene data show CDR1 as ENHRY and CDR2 as SYGVKD. J lost 6 bases, V lost 2 bases, and 7 bases had no gene match. The CDR3 is made up of 16 amino acids. CDR3 in amino acids: CAISETDRGRVQPQHF. In nucleotides, the CDR3 is TGTGCCATCAGTGAGACCGACAGGGGGCGCGTTCAGCCCCAGCATTTT.

The rearrangement links TRBV28 to TRBJ2-6; 8 bases match TRBD1. Unmatched junction bases numbered 7, after V lost 6 bases and J lost 0 bases. The CDR3 runs to 17 residues. CDR1 and CDR2 from the germline V gene are MDHEN and SYDVKM. In DNA, the CDR3 is TGTGCCAGCAGAAACAGGGGGTTCCTCTCTGGGGCCAACGTCCTGACTTTC. Protein sequence: CASRNRGFLSGANVLTF. Drawing the rest from reference TRBV28 and TRBJ2-6, the complete variable domain is DVKVTQSSRYLVKRTGEKVFLECVQDMDHENMFWYRQDPGLGLRLIYFSYDVKMKEKGDIPEGYSVSREKKERFSLILESASTNQTSMYLCASRNRGFLSGANVLTFGAGSRLTVL.

This chain joins TRBV5-1 and TRBJ2-5; 12 bases align to TRBD2. TRBJ2-7 matches the DNA end more closely, so the J call is doubtful. Germline V gene data show CDR1 as SGHRS and CDR2 as YFSETQ. The CDR3 covers 17 residues. DNA for the CDR3: TGCGCCAGCAGCTTGGAACTAGCGGGAGGAAGGGCCTCCGAGCAGTACTTC. Its protein product is CASSLELAGGRASEQYF.

This chain uses TRBV13 with TRBJ2-3; 13 nucleotides line up with TRBD2. V lost 4 bases to trimming and J lost 3 bases; unmatched junction nucleotides: 16. Germline loops: CDR1 PRHDT, CDR2 FYEKMQ (reference sequence). The CDR3 has 20 residues. CDR3 sequence reads: CASSSRGGTSGKIGTDTQYF. Here the CDR3 DNA reads TGTGCCAGCAGCTCCCGAGGGGGGACTAGCGGGAAGATAGGAACAGATACGCAGTATTTT.

The chain joins TRBV27 to TRBJ1-4; D ambiguous. The V end lost 7 bases, the J end lost 6 bases, and 15 bases lay between the germline ends. Per germline, CDR1 MNHEY and CDR2 SMNVEV (reference sequence). This CDR3 comprises 14 residues. In DNA, the CDR3 is TGTGCCAGCAAGTCTGGGCTGAATGATGAAAAACTGTTTTTT. Its translation is CASKSGLNDEKLFF.

This clone appeared a single time. V is TRBV29-1 and J is TRBJ1-1, with D maybe TRBD1 (6 bases). V was clipped by 4 bases and J by 4 bases, with 16 bases between them. The germline gives CDR1 SQVTM, CDR2 ANQGSEA. The CDR3 runs to 14 residues. The CDR3 DNA reads TGCAGCGTTGTCGCCCTTCCCAGGGGCACTGAAGCTTTCTTT. Protein sequence: CSVVALPRGTEAFF.

The chain joins TRBV5-1 to TRBJ2-7; D is undetermined. The CDR3 spans 15 residues. Trimming left V 0 bases short and J 0 bases short, with 10 bases between. Germline V gene sequence: CDR1 SGHRS, CDR2 YFSETQ. The CDR3 protein is CASSLAAASSYEQYF. Here the CDR3 DNA reads TGCGCCAGCAGCTTGGCGGCGGCGAGCTCCTACGAGCAGTACTTC.

This clone was seen a single time. The V gene is TRBV15, the J gene TRBJ1-2, with TRBD1 identical over 7 bases. Germline CDR1 reads LNHNV; CDR2 reads YYDKDF (reference sequence). This CDR3 contains 16 residues. Trimming removed 0 bases from V and 7 bases from J; junction bases left unmatched: 11. In DNA form, the CDR3 reads TGTGCCACCAGCAGAGACCCAACAGGGGCGGTGGGTGGCTACACCTTC. It is translated as CATSRDPTGAVGGYTF.

The chain couples TRBV11-2 to TRBJ2-7, with 12 bases aligning to TRBD2. The J segment lost 4 bases and the V segment lost 1 base, leaving 11 bases of the junction unmatched. The CDR3 length is 18 residues. Germline V gene sequence: CDR1 SGHAT, CDR2 FQNNGV. CDR3 sequence reads: CASSLGLAGGGHGYEQYF. CDR3 DNA: TGTGCCAGCAGCTTAGGGCTAGCGGGAGGGGGCCATGGTTACGAGCAGTACTTC.

The chain carries TRBV5-4 and TRBJ2-7; a weak D match, TRBD2 (5 bases). Germline V gives CDR1 SGHNT, CDR2 YYREEE (reference sequence). This CDR3 region has 16 residues. The ends were cut back, 0 bases at V and 2 bases at J, with 15 bases in the middle. The CDR3 loop is CASSLAKTNPPYEQYF. CDR3 in DNA: TGTGCCAGCAGCTTGGCTAAGACTAATCCACCCTACGAGCAGTACTTC. Full variable domain (outside the CDR3, taken from reference TRBV5-4 and TRBJ2-7): ETGVTQSPTHLIKTRGQQVTLRCSSQSGHNTVSWYQQALGQGPQFIFQYYREEENGRGNFPPRFSGLQFPNYSSELNVNALELDDSALYLCASSLAKTNPPYEQYFGPGTRLTVT.

V is TRBV6-1 and J is TRBJ2-7, with TRBD1 matching over 8 bases. This CDR3 has 15 residues. Unmatched junction bases numbered 6, after V lost 2 bases and J lost 3 bases. Germline CDR1 reads MNHNS; CDR2 reads SASEGT. CDR3 protein: CASSEYNRGDYEQYF. Here the CDR3 DNA reads TGTGCCAGCAGTGAATACAACAGGGGGGACTACGAGCAGTACTTC.